This entry features one T cell receptor (beta chain) sequence. As yet, its antigen is unknown. The table came from immunoSEQ multiplex PCR; TCRdb's copy has only in-frame clones and leaves some out. The data hold 30,000 to 40,000 clones, with 75% to 85% observed a single time. The data were obtained in a study of STAT5B mutations in CD4+ large granular lymphocyte leukemia. General study points: Top patient clones used TRBV06 genes more often: 8/27 versus 2/35 in controls. Over 20% of private leukemic clonotypes occurred rarely in other patients' non-leukemic repertoires.

Control samples were healthy donors' buffy coats. The CDR3 runs 14 residues. Looked up from germline, CDR1 is SGHRS and CDR2 is YFSETQ. Trimming took 0 bases from V and 2 from J, leaving 9 bases between them. Sequencing was performed on CD4+ T cells from blood buffy coats. This clonotype originated in a human donor in good health. V gene TRBV5-1 combines with J gene TRBJ2-7; D is tentatively TRBD1 or TRBD2 (6 bases each). For the CDR3, the DNA is TGCGCCAGCAGCTTGGAGGGGGGCACCTACGAGCAGTACTTC. Its translation is CASSLEGGTYEQYF.